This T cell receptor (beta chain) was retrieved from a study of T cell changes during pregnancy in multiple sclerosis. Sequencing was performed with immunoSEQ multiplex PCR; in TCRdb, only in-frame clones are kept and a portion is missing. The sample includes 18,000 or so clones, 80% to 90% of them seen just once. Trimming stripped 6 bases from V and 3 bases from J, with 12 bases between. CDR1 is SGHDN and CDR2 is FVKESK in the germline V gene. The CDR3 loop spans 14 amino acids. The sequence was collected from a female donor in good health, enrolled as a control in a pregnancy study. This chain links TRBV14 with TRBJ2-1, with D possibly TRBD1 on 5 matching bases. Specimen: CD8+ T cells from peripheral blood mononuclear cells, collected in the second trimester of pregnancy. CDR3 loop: CASSWQGFYNEQFF. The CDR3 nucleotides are TGTGCCAGCAGTTGGCAGGGTTTCTACAATGAGCAGTTCTTC.